The text below deals with one T cell receptor beta chain. The data originate from a study of cytomegalovirus exposure and HLA in healthy donors. Germline CDR1 is SNHLY and CDR2 is FYNNEI. The junction had 7 bases not matched to a gene; V was cut back by 6 bases and J by 4 bases. CDR3 size: 15 residues. PCR was performed using 60 Vbeta and 13 Jbeta primers. Only in-frame clones appear in the TCRdb table, and some are missing; sequencing was by immunoSEQ multiplex PCR. The data show roughly 100,000 clones, about 70% seen once. Specimen: PBMCs. This rearrangement joins TRBV2 to TRBJ2-2; 8 bases align to TRBD1. The TCR comes from a boy aged 10-17 years in good health and CMV-seronegative. The CDR3 sequence is CASRTDRVGTGELFF. For the CDR3, the DNA is TGTGCCAGCAGGACGGACAGGGTAGGCACCGGGGAGCTGTTTTTT.